These T cell receptor beta chains were read from a single sample in a study of T-cell memory formation after mild COVID-19. TCRdb independently ran MiXCR on the 5' RACE reads; one entry per CDR3 protein. The sample yields under 200,000 distinct CDR3 sequences, over 10% seen once. Material for sequencing was PBMCs or a T cell subset sorted from them (not recorded which). These receptors were taken from a man in his late teens or twenties who had mild COVID-19 (a few samples of this study predate the infection). Cell type and time point are not known. CDR3s include the opening cysteine and the closing phenylalanine or tryptophan. Each record gives: D gene, J gene, V gene, clone size, CDR3 DNA, CDR3 protein. The D gene is left open where the match is weak. Where a row states a size, it is once, few, many or the class of an expanded clone; other rows omit it.

>NA|TRBJ2-1|TRBV7-2|NA
TGTGCCAGCAACTTCTACAATGAGCAGTTCTTC
CASNFYNEQFF
>NA|TRBJ1-1|TRBV29-1|NA
TGCAGCGTTGTTGGCCAGGTGAACACTGAAGCTTTCTTT
CSVVGQVNTEAFF
>NA|TRBJ2-5|TRBV20-1|few
TGCAGTGCTAGAGAGGCCAGGGCTGGAGAGACCCAGTACTTC
CSAREARAGETQYF
>NA|TRBJ1-1|TRBV18|NA
TGTGCCAGCTCGCCCCGAGGTGGTCCCATGAACACTGAAGCTTTCTTT
CASSPRGGPMNTEAFF
>NA|TRBJ1-2|TRBV20-1|NA
TGCAGTGCTCGCGGCTACACCTTC
CSARGYTF
>NA|TRBJ2-3|TRBV12-3/TRBV12-4|many
TGTGCCAGCAGCTCTCGGGGGGATACGCAGTATTTT
CASSSRGDTQYF
>TRBD1|TRBJ1-4|TRBV28|many
TGTGCCAGCAGGGAAGATCCATACAGGGGTGAAAAACTGTTTTTT
CASREDPYRGEKLFF
>TRBD1|TRBJ1-2|TRBV18|NA
TGTGCCAGCTCATCAGGACAGGGGGGAAACTATGGCTACACCTTC
CASSSGQGGNYGYTF
>TRBD1|TRBJ1-2|TRBV7-9|NA
TGTGCCAGCAGCTCGGGGACAGGGGGCCGGGACTATGGCTACACCTTC
CASSSGTGGRDYGYTF
>NA|TRBJ1-2|TRBV7-2|NA
TGTGCCAGCAGCTTAGGGGATGCAGGCTATGGCTACACCTTC
CASSLGDAGYGYTF
>NA|TRBJ1-2|TRBV6-5|NA
TGTGCCAGCAGTCGGGGCACCAGATCTTATGGCTACACCTTC
CASSRGTRSYGYTF
>NA|TRBJ2-1|TRBV7-2|few
TGTGCCAGCAGCCCCAGAGGCCACTCCTACAATGAGCAGTTCTTC
CASSPRGHSYNEQFF
>TRBD2|TRBJ2-5|TRBV12-3/TRBV12-4|few
TGTGCCAGCAGTTTGGGCGGGGGGACCGTGGAGACCCAGTACTTC
CASSLGGGTVETQYF
>TRBD1|TRBJ1-4|TRBV11-2|few
TGTGCCAGCAGCTTAGGATCCTTACAGGGGGGGGAAAAACTGTTTTTT
CASSLGSLQGGEKLFF
>TRBD1|TRBJ2-5|TRBV27|NA
TGTGCCAGCCCTCGACAGGGAATAGGAGAGACCCAGTACTTC
CASPRQGIGETQYF
>TRBD2|TRBJ2-7|TRBV20-1|NA
TGCAGTGCTAAAGCTAGCGGGGGGGCCGGGGACGAGCAGTACTTC
CSAKASGGAGDEQYF
>NA|TRBJ2-7|TRBV20-1|few
TGCAGTGCTATTAGGGGCTACGAGCAGTACTTC
CSAIRGYEQYF
>NA|TRBJ2-5|TRBV5-5|NA
TGTGCCAGCAGCTTGGGACTCCGGGGCCAAGAGACCCAGTACTTC
CASSLGLRGQETQYF
>NA|TRBJ2-3|TRBV4-2|few
TGTGCCAGCAGCCAAGAGTCGCGGGATACGCAGTATTTT
CASSQESRDTQYF
>NA|TRBJ2-3|TRBV5-5|NA
TGTGCCAGCAGCTACCGGAAGAAGGGGGACACAGATACGCAGTATTTT
CASSYRKKGDTDTQYF
>NA|TRBJ2-3|TRBV12-3/TRBV12-4|NA
TGTGCCAGCAACTTTGGAGGGCCGGGAGATACGCAGTATTTT
CASNFGGPGDTQYF
>TRBD1|TRBJ2-3|TRBV7-9|few
TGTGCCAGCAGCTTAGCCCACGGGGGACAGGGTCTATCAGATACGCAGTATTTT
CASSLAHGGQGLSDTQYF
>TRBD1|TRBJ1-1|TRBV7-2|few
TGTGCCAGCAGCTCCCAGGGGGCGGTCACTGAAGCTTTCTTT
CASSSQGAVTEAFF
>TRBD1|TRBJ2-5|TRBV5-1|NA
TGCGCCAGCAGCCCGGACAGGGGCCGCGAGACCCAGTACTTC
CASSPDRGRETQYF
>NA|TRBJ2-1|TRBV15|NA
TGTGCCACCAGCAGAGGAGGGACAGAGCAGTTCTTC
CATSRGGTEQFF
>NA|TRBJ2-3|TRBV4-3|few
TGCGCCAGCAGCCAAGCTTACTTTTACACAGATACGCAGTATTTT
CASSQAYFYTDTQYF
>TRBD1|TRBJ2-3|TRBV6-5|NA
TGTGCCAGCAGTCAGGACAGGGTCACAGATACGCAGTATTTT
CASSQDRVTDTQYF
>TRBD1|TRBJ1-2|TRBV20-1|many
TGCAGTGCTAGAGCCGAGGACAGGGACGATGGCTACACCTTC
CSARAEDRDDGYTF
>NA|TRBJ1-5|TRBV29-1|once
TGCAGCGTTAAGGGGCCAGACAATCAGCCCCAGCATTTT
CSVKGPDNQPQHF
>TRBD1|TRBJ2-3|TRBV5-1|many
TGCGCCAGCAGCGAGGGACAGGGCTTGGATACGCAGTATTTT
CASSEGQGLDTQYF
>NA|TRBJ2-1|TRBV2|NA
TGTGCCAGCGACAGTTACAATGAGCAGTTCTTC
CASDSYNEQFF
>TRBD2|TRBJ2-3|TRBV20-1|NA
TGCAGTGCTAGAGGCCAGCGGGGGGGCCTAAGAGATACGCAGTATTTT
CSARGQRGGLRDTQYF
>NA|TRBJ2-3|TRBV7-2|few
TGTGCCAGCAGCTTAGTCATTAGCACAGATACGCAGTATTTT
CASSLVISTDTQYF
>NA|TRBJ1-3|TRBV10-3|few
TGTGCCATCAACGGAGACTCTGGAAACACCATATATTTT
CAINGDSGNTIYF
>NA|TRBJ1-1|TRBV7-8|NA
TGTGCCAGCAGCTTAGAGATAAAGGGGACTGAAGCTTTCTTT
CASSLEIKGTEAFF
>NA|TRBJ1-2|TRBV9|NA
TGTGCCAGCAGCGTAGTCACCGGGGCAGGTGGCTACACCTTC
CASSVVTGAGGYTF
>NA|TRBJ1-3|TRBV7-2|many
TGTGCCAGCAGCTTCCAGTTTGGGGCTGGAAACACCATATATTTT
CASSFQFGAGNTIYF
>NA|TRBJ2-7|TRBV6-5|few
TGTGCCAGCAGTCGGGACCCCCCTGGAGAGGAGCAGTACTTC
CASSRDPPGEEQYF
>TRBD2|TRBJ2-5|TRBV7-2|NA
TGTGCCAGCAGTCGCGGCGGACTAGCCGGTTTAGAGACCCAGTACTTC
CASSRGGLAGLETQYF
>NA|TRBJ1-2|TRBV6-5|few
TGTGCCAGCAGTCGCAACAGGGTAGTCCAGTATGGCTACACCTTC
CASSRNRVVQYGYTF
>TRBD2|TRBJ2-1|TRBV5-1|many
TGCGCCAGCAGCGGCCCGGGACTAGGCTACAATGAGCAGTTCTTC
CASSGPGLGYNEQFF
>TRBD2|TRBJ2-1|TRBV7-2|NA
TGTGCCAGCAGCCGCCGGGGGGGGAGCTCCTACAATGAGCAGTTCTTC
CASSRRGGSSYNEQFF
>NA|TRBJ1-2|TRBV29-1|NA
TGCAGCGTTTCCACCACCTGGCGGGGCTACACCTTC
CSVSTTWRGYTF
>NA|TRBJ1-2|TRBV7-2|few
TGTGCCAGCAGCTTAGTAGGAGGGTCGCACTATGGCTACACCTTC
CASSLVGGSHYGYTF
>NA|TRBJ2-2|TRBV2|NA
TGTGCCAGCGGAAGGGCCGGGGAGCTGTTTTTT
CASGRAGELFF
>TRBD1|TRBJ2-2|TRBV4-2|NA
TGTGCCAGCAGCACCCGACAGGGGTTCACCGGGGAGCTGTTTTTT
CASSTRQGFTGELFF